The following is a TCR beta chain sequence with its context. The sample comes from a study of blood T cell repertoires in COVID-19. Study background: The study drew acute and convalescent COVID-19 samples from the United States, Italy and Spain. Sources were T cells, B-cell-depleted T cells, or PBMCs; the material itself was cDNA or gDNA.

Per the authors' pipeline: Using reference gene primer amplification, nucleated cell counts were estimated. Data came from immunoSEQ multiplex PCR; TCRdb stores just in-frame clones and leaves some out. That table furnishes V, J and clone size, whereas the DNA furnished D and trimming. The data contain around 130,000 clones, about 85% of them singletons. V was shortened by 5 bases and J by 9 bases, with 13 bases between the two germline ends. The CDR3 totals 12 residues. Germline CDR1 MNHEY, CDR2 SVGAGI. Sequenced material: peripheral blood. This TCR was sampled from an older man with acute or convalescent COVID-19. This chain uses TRBV6-5 with TRBJ1-1; no reliable D call. CDR3 in DNA: TGTGCCAGCAGTAGAGGATCGGATCAAGCTTTCTTT. Protein product: CASSRGSDQAFF.